This TCR beta chain was sequenced for a study of Ad26.COV2.S vaccination and SARS-CoV-2 variants. The study, taken as a whole, reports: Analyses of TCR breadth and depth may have underestimated total T cell responses. Spike-specific responses of CD8+ and CD4+ T cells were reported to display substantial breadth after vaccination.

The germline V gene encodes CDR1 SGDLS and CDR2 YYNGEE. V was trimmed by 0 bases and J by 5 bases, leaving 11 bases between them. The CDR3 loop spans 14 amino acids. The repertoire was sequenced with immunoSEQ multiplex PCR; TCRdb's copy has only in-frame clones and lacks some. The sample carries about 680,000 clones, 89% recorded once. The treatment: roughly 18 received Ad26.COV2.S at low or high dose, single or two shots; several received placebo; per-sample allocation not given. Day 63 following the first vaccine or placebo injection was when the samples were taken. A Boston adult aged 18-55 years was the donor. With regard to this clone: The antigen is undetermined.

This specimen was peripheral blood, taken in a trial of Ad26.COV2.S vaccine versus placebo. The chain recombines TRBV9 with TRBJ1-1; a weak D match, TRBD1 (6 bases). The origin of this receptor is a person between 18 and 59 years old who received the Ad26.COV2.S COVID-19 vaccine or a placebo. The CDR3 reads CASSVEGGLTEAFF. CDR3 nucleotide sequence: TGTGCCAGCAGCGTAGAGGGGGGCTTGACTGAAGCTTTCTTT.